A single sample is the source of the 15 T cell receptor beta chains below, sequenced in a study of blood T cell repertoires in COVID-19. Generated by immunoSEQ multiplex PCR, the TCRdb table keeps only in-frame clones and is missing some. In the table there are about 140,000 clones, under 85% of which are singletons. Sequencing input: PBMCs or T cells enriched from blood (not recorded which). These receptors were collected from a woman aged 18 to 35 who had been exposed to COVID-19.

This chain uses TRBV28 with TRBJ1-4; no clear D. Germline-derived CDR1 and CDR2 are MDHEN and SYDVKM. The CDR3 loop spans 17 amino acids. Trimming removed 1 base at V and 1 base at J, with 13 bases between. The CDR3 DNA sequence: TGTGCCAGCAGTTTATATAGCCACCCCGGAACTAATGAAAAACTGTTTTTT. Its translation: CASSLYSHPGTNEKLFF.

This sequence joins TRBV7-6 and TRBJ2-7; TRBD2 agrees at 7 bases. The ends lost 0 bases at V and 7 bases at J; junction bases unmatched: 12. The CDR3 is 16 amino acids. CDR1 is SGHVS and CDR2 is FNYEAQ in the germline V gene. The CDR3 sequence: CASSLAGAGTSGEQYF. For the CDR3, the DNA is TGTGCCAGCAGCTTAGCGGGAGCGGGAACTTCCGGGGAGCAGTACTTC.

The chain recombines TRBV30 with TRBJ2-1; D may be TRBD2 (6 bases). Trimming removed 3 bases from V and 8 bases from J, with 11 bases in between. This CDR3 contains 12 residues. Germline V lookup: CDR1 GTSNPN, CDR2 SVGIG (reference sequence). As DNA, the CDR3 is TGTGCCTGGAGCGCTAGCGATTATGAGCAGTTCTTC. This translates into CAWSASDYEQFF.

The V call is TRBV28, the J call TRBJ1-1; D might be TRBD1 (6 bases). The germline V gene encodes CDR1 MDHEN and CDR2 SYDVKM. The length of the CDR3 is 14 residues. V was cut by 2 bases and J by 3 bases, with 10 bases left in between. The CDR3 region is CASSLGGGDTEAFF. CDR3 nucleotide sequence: TGTGCCAGCAGTTTAGGAGGGGGGGACACTGAAGCTTTCTTT.

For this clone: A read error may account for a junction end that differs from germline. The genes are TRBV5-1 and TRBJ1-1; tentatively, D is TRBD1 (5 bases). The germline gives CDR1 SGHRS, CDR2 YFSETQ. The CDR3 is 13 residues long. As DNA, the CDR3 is TGCGCCAGCAGTTTGGGGCAGGCCACTGAAGCTTTCTTT. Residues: CASSLGQATEAFF. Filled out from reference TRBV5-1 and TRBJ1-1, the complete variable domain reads KAGVTQTPRYLIKTRGQQVTLSCSPISGHRSVSWYQQTPGQGLQFLFEYFSETQRNKGNFPGRFSGRQFSNSRSEMNVSTLELGDSALYLCASSLGQATEAFFGQGTRLTVV.

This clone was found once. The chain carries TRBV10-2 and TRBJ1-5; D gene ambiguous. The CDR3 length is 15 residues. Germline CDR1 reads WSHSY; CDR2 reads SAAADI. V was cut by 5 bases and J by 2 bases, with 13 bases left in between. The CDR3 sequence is CASSPEGSGNQPQHF. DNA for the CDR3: TGCGCCAGCAGTCCCGAGGGCAGTGGCAATCAGCCCCAGCATTTT.

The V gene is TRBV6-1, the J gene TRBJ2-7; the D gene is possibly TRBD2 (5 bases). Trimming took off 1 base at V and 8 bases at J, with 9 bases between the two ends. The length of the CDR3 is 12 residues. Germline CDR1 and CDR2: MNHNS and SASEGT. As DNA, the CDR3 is TGTGCCAGCAGTGAAGTAGGGAGCAAGCAGTACTTC. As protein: CASSEVGSKQYF.

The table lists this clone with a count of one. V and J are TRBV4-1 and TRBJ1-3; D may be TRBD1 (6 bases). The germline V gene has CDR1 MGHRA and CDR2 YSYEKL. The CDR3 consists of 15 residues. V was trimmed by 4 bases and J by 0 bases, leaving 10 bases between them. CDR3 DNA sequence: TGCGCCAGCAGCCTACAGGGTGTCTCTGGAAACACCATATATTTT. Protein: CASSLQGVSGNTIYF.

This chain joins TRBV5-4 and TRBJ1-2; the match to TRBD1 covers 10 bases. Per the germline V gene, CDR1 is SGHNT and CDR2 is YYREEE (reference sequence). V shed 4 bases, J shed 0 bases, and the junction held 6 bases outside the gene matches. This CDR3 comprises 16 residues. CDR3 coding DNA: TGTGCCAGCAGCACGGCCGGGACAGGGGCTAACTATGGCTACACCTTC. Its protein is CASSTAGTGANYGYTF. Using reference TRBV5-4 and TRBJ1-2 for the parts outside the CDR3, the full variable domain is ETGVTQSPTHLIKTRGQQVTLRCSSQSGHNTVSWYQQALGQGPQFIFQYYREEENGRGNFPPRFSGLQFPNYSSELNVNALELDDSALYLCASSTAGTGANYGYTFGSGTRLTVV.

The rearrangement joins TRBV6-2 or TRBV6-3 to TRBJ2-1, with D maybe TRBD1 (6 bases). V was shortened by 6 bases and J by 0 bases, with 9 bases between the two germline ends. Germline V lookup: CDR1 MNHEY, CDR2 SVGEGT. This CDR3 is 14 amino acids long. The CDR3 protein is CASSRTVSYNEQFF. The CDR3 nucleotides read TGTGCCAGCAGCCGGACAGTCTCCTACAATGAGCAGTTCTTC.

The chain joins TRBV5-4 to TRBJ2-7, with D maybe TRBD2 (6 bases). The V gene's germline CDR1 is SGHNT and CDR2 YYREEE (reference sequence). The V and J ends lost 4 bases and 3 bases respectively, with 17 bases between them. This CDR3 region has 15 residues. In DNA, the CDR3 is TGTGCCAGCAGCCGCCAGCGGGCAACCCTCTACGAGCAGTACTTC. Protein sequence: CASSRQRATLYEQYF.

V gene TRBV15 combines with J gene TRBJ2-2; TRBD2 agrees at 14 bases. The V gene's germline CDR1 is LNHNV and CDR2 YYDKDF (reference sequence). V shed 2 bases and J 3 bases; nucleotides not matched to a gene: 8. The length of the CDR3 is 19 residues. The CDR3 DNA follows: TGTGCCACCAGCAGAAAGGGACTAGCGGGAGTGGGATACACCGGGGAGCTGTTTTTT. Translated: CATSRKGLAGVGYTGELFF.

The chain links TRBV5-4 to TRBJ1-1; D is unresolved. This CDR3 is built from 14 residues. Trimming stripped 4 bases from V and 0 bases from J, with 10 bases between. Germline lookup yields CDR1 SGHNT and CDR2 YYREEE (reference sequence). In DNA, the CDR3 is TGTGCCAGCAGCCGGCTTGAGGTGAACACTGAAGCTTTCTTT. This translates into CASSRLEVNTEAFF.

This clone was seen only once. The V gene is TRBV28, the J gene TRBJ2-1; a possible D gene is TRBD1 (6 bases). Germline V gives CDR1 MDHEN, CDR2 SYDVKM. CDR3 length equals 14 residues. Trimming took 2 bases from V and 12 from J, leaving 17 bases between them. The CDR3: CASSLRDWKGGQFF. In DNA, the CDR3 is TGTGCCAGCAGTTTAAGAGACTGGAAAGGGGGGCAGTTCTTC. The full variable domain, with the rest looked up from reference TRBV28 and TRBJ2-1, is DVKVTQSSRYLVKRTGEKVFLECVQDMDHENMFWYRQDPGLGLRLIYFSYDVKMKEKGDIPEGYSVSREKKERFSLILESASTNQTSMYLCASSLRDWKGGQFFGPGTRLTVL.

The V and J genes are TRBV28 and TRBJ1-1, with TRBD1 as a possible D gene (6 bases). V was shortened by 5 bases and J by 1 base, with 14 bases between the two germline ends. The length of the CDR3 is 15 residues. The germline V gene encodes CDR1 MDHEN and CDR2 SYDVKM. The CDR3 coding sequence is TGTGCCAGCAGTGAATTAGGGGGGGCGAACACTGAAGCTTTCTTT. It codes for CASSELGGANTEAFF. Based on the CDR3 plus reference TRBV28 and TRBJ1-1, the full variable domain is DVKVTQSSRYLVKRTGEKVFLECVQDMDHENMFWYRQDPGLGLRLIYFSYDVKMKEKGDIPEGYSVSREKKERFSLILESASTNQTSMYLCASSELGGANTEAFFGQGTRLTVV.